The rows below give T cell receptor beta chains drawn from one sample of a study of T-cell memory formation after mild COVID-19. From the 5' RACE reads, TCRdb called clonotypes with MiXCR, one entry per CDR3 protein. The table has around 250,000 distinct CDR3 sequences, around 15% seen once. The sample consisted of PBMCs or a T cell subset sorted from them (not recorded which). Receptor source: a man between 18 and 35 years old who had mild COVID-19 (a few samples of this study predate the infection). Cell type and time point are not known. Both conserved end residues are part of each CDR3. Each record gives: V gene, J gene, CDR3 protein.

TRBV20-1,TRBJ2-2,CSATGWDKTNTGELFF
TRBV10-2,TRBJ2-3,CASSERGQSTDTQYF
TRBV10-3,TRBJ2-1,CAARTGNNEQFF
TRBV29-1,TRBJ1-2,CSVEASPVGYTF
TRBV11-2,TRBJ2-3,CASCPSTDTQYF
TRBV5-1,TRBJ1-4,CASSTTGATNEKLFF
TRBV7-7,TRBJ1-1,CASSQDSNTEAFF
TRBV20-1,TRBJ2-3,CSAGGGGATDTQYF
TRBV4-2,TRBJ1-2,CASSRREWRNGYTF
TRBV25-1,TRBJ2-2,CASSEYSRGDTGELFF
TRBV28,TRBJ2-3,CASSLPGTTTDTQYF
TRBV2,TRBJ2-7,CASSEQGGNEQYF
TRBV6-6,TRBJ2-3,CASSTLAEGGTDTQYF
TRBV7-2,TRBJ2-5,CASSQRDRQETQYF
TRBV24-1,TRBJ2-3,CATSGSTDTQYF
TRBV7-9,TRBJ2-1,CASSLVGREDEQFF
TRBV5-1,TRBJ2-6,CASSLLEGSGANVLTF
TRBV2,TRBJ1-5,CASKQGYSNQPQHF
TRBV4-3,TRBJ2-7,CASSQEFTPSYEQYF
TRBV9,TRBJ1-5,CASSVASGGPQHF
TRBV12-3/TRBV12-4,TRBJ1-5,CASSLATGAGNQPQHF
TRBV12-3/TRBV12-4,TRBJ1-4,CASSPDRARLEKLFF
TRBV6-2/TRBV6-3,TRBJ1-5,CASTDRLYQPQHF
TRBV7-2,TRBJ2-3,CARSSSGLAGGGSRTQYF
TRBV5-1,TRBJ1-5,CASSPGTAHQPQHF
TRBV6-5,TRBJ2-1,CASSHLDYPYNEQFF
TRBV29-1,TRBJ2-3,CSVSASGGTDTQYF
TRBV12-3/TRBV12-4,TRBJ1-1,CASSLALSREAFF
TRBV12-3/TRBV12-4,TRBJ2-1,CASSPRRYNEQFF
TRBV3-1,TRBJ2-1,CASSQARIYNEQFF
TRBV7-3,TRBJ2-3,CASSLTASGGAPDTQYF
TRBV6-4,TRBJ2-7,CASSDSISQGIHEQYF
TRBV7-6,TRBJ2-7,CASSLGLFPYEQYF